Given below is one T cell receptor (beta chain) in context. No antigen is known for it. No base quality information exists; no much larger clone differs at one position. This record comes from a study of cytomegalovirus exposure and HLA in healthy donors (dated by TCRdb to about 2017). Notes on the research overall: According to an earlier analysis of 587 of the donors, 150 million to 200 million T cells yielded 117 million unique TCR beta sequences and about 300 Gb of sequence data. An early release covering some 640 HLA-typed donors comprised 300 to 350 gigabases of sequencing data and approximately 85 million unique TCR sequences. Of the 398 genotyped donors, around 81% fell in the genetic ancestry cluster associated with self-reported Caucasian donors. The study aimed to test whether signatures of past pathogen exposure could be identified by cataloging public T cell receptors. Using immunosequencing, the study profiled T cell repertoires from some 670 subjects and related those repertoires to cytomegalovirus serostatus. Besides the first cohort of about 730 subjects, a separate validation cohort made up of 95 to 150 different subjects was used. To predict cytomegalovirus infection status, the study brought together high-throughput TCR immunosequencing, statistical association of individual TCRs with disease status, and machine learning. A later analysis re-analyzed previously published TCR beta repertoires from about 730 donors and added high-resolution HLA genotyping to study TCR occurrence patterns. The later analysis used no new phenotypic data to find candidate immune exposures, relying instead on TCR beta sequences and their occurrence across donors. In an earlier analysis of roughly 600 of the donors, high-throughput TCR beta sequencing was used to judge whether each TCR beta V gene segment behaved as functional or pseudogenic. Donor age, sex, ethnicity and CMV serostatus were compiled alongside the repertoire data. Genome-wide SNP genotypes for about 65% of the 666 donors were used in a later genetic analysis, which treated that subset as a discovery cohort. Every repertoire in the discovery cohort had been generated on one and the same sequencing platform. HLA typing covered class I and class II loci at four-digit resolution. Typing coverage differed by locus: A, B, C, DRB1 and DQB1 were typed in about 629-640 donors, DQA1 in roughly 500, DPA1 in approximately 600, and DPB1 in 472. Because of strong linkage in the cohort, four to six DR-DQ haplotypes were treated as single units for association and clustering. On average, roughly 250,000 unique TCR beta nucleotide sequences were sequenced per donor among 300 to 500 genotyped donors of the cohort, with roughly 18% of those sequences being non-productive.

To prepare the library, the immunoSEQ multiplex PCR assay was applied. For the multiplex PCR, a mixture combining 60 forward primers for TCR Vbeta segments and 13 reverse primers for TCR Jbeta segments was used. The CDR3 region of rearranged TCR beta genes was amplified from genomic DNA by a multiplex PCR assay. The Illumina HiSeq System was used to sequence the amplified TCR beta libraries as 87-base-pair reads. Turning to the authors' computational methods: A later analysis counted approximately 76 million unique TCR beta chains across the 550 to 700 repertoires, and about 10 million of these chains were shared by at least two donors. To remove PCR and sequencing errors, raw reads were error-corrected and collapsed into unique sequences using a nearest-neighbor algorithm that merged closely related sequences. Alignment of CDR3 sequences to IMGT reference sequences was used to assign V, D and J gene segments. For a sequence to be retained, a match of at least six nucleotides to both a V gene segment and a J gene segment was required. Rearrangements were called productive when the CDR3 lacked stop codons and stayed in frame with V and J; all others were non-productive. CDR3 was defined by IMGT convention, running from the second conserved V-encoded cysteine to the conserved J-encoded phenylalanine. The earlier analysis of fewer than 750 of the donors excluded sequences that lacked an unambiguous match to a single V gene segment. In an earlier analysis of approximately 590 of the donors, a V segment was called functional when productive rearrangements were above 56.7%, and segregating when the standard deviation between donors exceeded 5%. A statistical classification framework was built for diagnosing cytomegalovirus status from the catalog of TCR beta chain sequences. V and J gene assignment, in a later analysis, came from comparing TCR nucleotide sequences with IMGT/GENE-DB human TR gene sequences. The TCRdist pipeline was used in a later analysis to assign CDR3 sequences and most-parsimonious VDJ recombination scenarios. In a later analysis, each TCR beta chain was defined by its CDR3 amino acid sequence together with its V-gene family, and reads without a unique V-gene family were excluded. A later analysis removed 450 to 600 highly shared, low-generation-probability nucleotide sequences to deal with suspected cross-contamination and a sequencing artifact. A later analysis calculated a clonal expansion index for each public chain from normalized within-repertoire ranks of inferred template counts. Generation probabilities in a later analysis came from a VDJ recombination model fitted to out-of-frame rearrangements, and those results were checked against IGoR. In a later analysis, TCR-TCR, TCR-HLA and TCR-CMV co-occurrence was scored with hypergeometric tests, and a repertoire-size bias correction was applied to TCR pairs. False discovery rates were estimated in a later analysis by permuting HLA or CMV assignments 20 times. In a later analysis, co-occurring TCRs were grouped using DBSCAN, and TCRdist sequence similarity was added for clustering within HLA-allele-positive subsets. Repertoires with fewer than 30,000 or more than 120,000 public chains were left out of co-occurrence clustering, as were several repertoires with anomalous nucleotide sharing. TCRdb holds this immuneACCESS table with in-frame rearrangements only. Some clones are missing; in checked studies, unresolved V genes explain under half, and the rest has no known cause. V and J calls and clone size are as listed in that table; D and trimming were resolved from the DNA. The sample has around 64,000 clones on record, 65% to 90% of them singletons. The top ten clones comprise around 10% of the sample.

In total, 600 or so healthy bone marrow donors made up the cohort. All cohort members were sampled while nominally healthy, although unrecorded immune exposures were likely present. The donor was CMV seronegative and belonged to the group of approximately 320 seronegative cohort members. Each donor provided a peripheral blood sample, and peripheral blood mononuclear cells were used for TCR beta sequencing. The Qiagen DNeasy Blood Extraction Kit was used to extract genomic DNA from the blood cell samples. General conclusions and limits of the study: Most CMV-associated TCR beta chains appeared to be HLA-restricted in a later analysis, and the HLA associations seemed to be driven largely by CMV exposure. This cohort had only TCR beta chains sequenced, and the lack of alpha or paired-chain data limited which features could be detected. CMV serostatus was the only immune exposure information available for the cohort. In a later genetic analysis, a missense DCLRE1C variant was associated with V-gene and J-gene trimming of TCR beta chains, and the association was replicated in an independent cohort. Because counts were too low, about 18 rarely observed V segments, including chromosome 9 orphons, were excluded from the earlier analysis of a few hundred of the donors. In both the original and validation cohorts, the classifier was reported to diagnose cytomegalovirus status with high specificity and sensitivity. In a later analysis, TCR association rates were found to vary across HLA loci, with the most associated TCRs seen for DRB1 alleles and the fewest for HLA-C alleles. The authors suggested that the approach could potentially be extended to other disease states and immunological phenotypes. Across donors, most TCR sequences were observed very rarely, whereas some public TCRs were present in many individuals. In an earlier analysis of 587 of the donors, most TCR beta V segments appeared in productive rearrangements about 87% or about 30% of the time, broadly matching IMGT annotations. In a later genetic analysis, fewer N-insertions in productive TCRs were reported among donors in an Asian-associated ancestry cluster than the roughly 700-donor mean. Compared with equally common non-associated chains, HLA-associated TCR beta chains in a later analysis were more clonally expanded and had lower generation probabilities. In a later analysis, several top co-occurrence clusters were reported to appear linked to parvovirus B19, influenza, CMV and Epstein-Barr virus. Some IMGT-functional V segments, including TRBV6-2 and TRBV6-3, could not be told apart with the 87-base-pair reads, so those segments were excluded. Because some donors lacked HLA typing at each locus, the association tests relied only on the typed subset. Correlated functional status among segregating V segments might be attributable to linkage disequilibrium, but an unknown experimental factor could not be ruled out. In vitro tests confirmed that three of the cytomegalovirus-associated TCR beta chains recognize cytomegalovirus antigens. The sequencing pipeline was judged likely to have produced a cluster of highly shared sequence variants as a technical artifact. A further reported finding was that TCR beta sequences accurately predicted the HLA-A and HLA-B alleles for most subjects in the first cohort. Strong co-occurrence of HLA alleles, especially DR and DQ, made assigning TCR associations to individual alleles difficult. Specific HLA alleles were associated with 18,000 or so TCR beta sequences at a false discovery rate of 0.05 in a later analysis. The study gave a list of 150 to 200 TCR beta chains associated with cytomegalovirus. Sequencing depth was assumed to be roughly uniform across donors in the presence/absence analyses, though that assumption may not hold.

The trim is 7 bases for V and 1 base for J, with a gap of 11 bases between the germline ends. The germline V gene (reference sequence) supplies CDR1 LNHDA and CDR2 SQIVND. From its cysteine to its phenylalanine, the CDR3 spans 14 amino acids. Solely the CDR3 DNA is kept, with 42 bases framed from the first base. Specimen: PBMCs. The rearrangement combines TRBV19 with TRBJ2-1; the D gene is possibly TRBD1, with 6 bases matching. The TCR was taken from a female donor in good health and CMV-seronegative. The sequenced DNA is TGTGCCAGTATGAGGGACACGTCCTACAATGAGCAGTTCTTC. Its coded protein is CASMRDTSYNEQFF.